Shown below are 9 T cell receptor beta chains from a single sample sequenced in a study of T cell responses to AZD1222 COVID-19 vaccine. Assay: immunoSEQ multiplex PCR; the TCRdb copy retains only in-frame clones and omits some. The sample has 150,000 to 200,000 clones, approximately 90% seen once; the top ten hold roughly 1.2%. The sequences come from peripheral blood, collected 28 days after the second AZD1222 dose. The receptors were sampled from an adult who received the AZD1222 COVID-19 vaccine.

This clone has a count of ten or more. The chain combines TRBV27 with TRBJ1-1; TRBD1 is a possible D gene (6 bases). The CDR3 is made up of 13 amino acids. CDR1 and CDR2 from the germline V gene are MNHEY and SMNVEV (reference sequence). Trimming cost V 3 bases and J 6 bases, with 11 bases left between them. CDR3 DNA sequence: TGTGCCAGCAGTTTCCGGGGGGGCTCTGAAGCTTTCTTT. This sequence encodes CASSFRGGSEAFF.

The rearrangement joins TRBV7-8 to TRBJ1-5; D unclear. Germline values: CDR1 SGHVS, CDR2 FQNEAQ. Trimming removed 1 base at V and 6 bases at J, with 4 bases between. This CDR3 comprises 12 residues. In DNA form, the CDR3 reads TGTGCCAGCAGCTTAGTGCGTCAGCCCCAGCATTTT. It yields the protein CASSLVRQPQHF.

The chain links TRBV7-2 to TRBJ2-7; 12 nucleotides align to TRBD2. Per germline, CDR1 SGHTA and CDR2 FQGNSA. The CDR3 consists of 18 residues. The V gene end was trimmed by 2 bases and the J gene end by 2 bases; junction bases not matched to a gene: 10. CDR3 in DNA: TGTGCCAGCAGCTTACGCGCTAGCGGGGGGGCCGCGGCCTACGAGCAGTACTTC. This codes for CASSLRASGGAAAYEQYF.

The J gene is TRBJ2-2, the V gene TRBV10-1; TRBD2 matches 8 bases. Germline trimming cut 2 bases from V and 8 bases from J; bases unmatched to any gene: 7. There are 15 residues in the CDR3. From germline, CDR1 is WNHNN and CDR2 SYGVQD (reference sequence). The CDR3 bases are TGCGCCAGCAGTGAGGAGGCTAGCGGGTCGGGGGAGCTGTTTTTT. Its translation: CASSEEASGSGELFF.

The chain has TRBV14 and TRBJ2-7; TRBD1 agrees at 7 bases. The germline CDR1 and CDR2 sequences are SGHDN and FVKESK. The CDR3 spans 15 residues. Trimming removed 4 bases from V and 3 bases from J; junction bases left unmatched: 9. Written as DNA, the CDR3 is TGTGCCAGCAGCCGGTCTTCCGGGACAGTCTACGAGCAGTACTTC. Protein product: CASSRSSGTVYEQYF.

The V gene is TRBV5-1, the J gene TRBJ2-7; D is perhaps TRBD2 (5 bases). This CDR3 is 15 amino acids long. CDR1 and CDR2 from the germline V gene are SGHRS and YFSETQ. V shed 0 bases and J shed 3 bases, with 13 bases lying between them. CDR3 sequence (DNA): TGCGCCAGCAGCTTGGCGCTAGGAGGCCTCTACGAGCAGTACTTC. This codes for CASSLALGGLYEQYF.

V is TRBV7-3 and J is TRBJ1-1; 7 bases align to TRBD1. This CDR3 contains 14 residues. Germline lookup yields CDR1 SGHTA and CDR2 FQGTGA. V lost 5 bases to trimming and J lost 1 base; unmatched junction nucleotides: 4. DNA for the CDR3: TGTGCCAGCAGCCTCAGGGGGGCGAACACTGAAGCTTTCTTT. Its translation: CASSLRGANTEAFF.

This clone was counted a single time. DNA of the CDR3: TGTGCCAGCAGTTACACCCGGACAGGGAACTCCTACGAGCAGTACTTC. Translated: CASSYTRTGNSYEQYF. This sequence joins TRBV6-5 and TRBJ2-7, with 8 bases lining up with TRBD1. Germline loops: CDR1 MNHEY, CDR2 SVGAGI. CDR3 length: 16 residues. V shed 2 bases, J shed 0 bases, and the junction held 6 bases outside the gene matches.

The genes are TRBV5-1 and TRBJ1-5; D call uncertain. This CDR3 spans 13 amino acids. Trimming pared 4 bases from V and 0 bases from J, leaving 5 bases between. Germline lookup yields CDR1 SGHRS and CDR2 YFSETQ. The CDR3 loop is CASSLYSNQPQHF. As DNA, the CDR3 is TGCGCCAGCAGCCTCTATAGCAATCAGCCCCAGCATTTT.